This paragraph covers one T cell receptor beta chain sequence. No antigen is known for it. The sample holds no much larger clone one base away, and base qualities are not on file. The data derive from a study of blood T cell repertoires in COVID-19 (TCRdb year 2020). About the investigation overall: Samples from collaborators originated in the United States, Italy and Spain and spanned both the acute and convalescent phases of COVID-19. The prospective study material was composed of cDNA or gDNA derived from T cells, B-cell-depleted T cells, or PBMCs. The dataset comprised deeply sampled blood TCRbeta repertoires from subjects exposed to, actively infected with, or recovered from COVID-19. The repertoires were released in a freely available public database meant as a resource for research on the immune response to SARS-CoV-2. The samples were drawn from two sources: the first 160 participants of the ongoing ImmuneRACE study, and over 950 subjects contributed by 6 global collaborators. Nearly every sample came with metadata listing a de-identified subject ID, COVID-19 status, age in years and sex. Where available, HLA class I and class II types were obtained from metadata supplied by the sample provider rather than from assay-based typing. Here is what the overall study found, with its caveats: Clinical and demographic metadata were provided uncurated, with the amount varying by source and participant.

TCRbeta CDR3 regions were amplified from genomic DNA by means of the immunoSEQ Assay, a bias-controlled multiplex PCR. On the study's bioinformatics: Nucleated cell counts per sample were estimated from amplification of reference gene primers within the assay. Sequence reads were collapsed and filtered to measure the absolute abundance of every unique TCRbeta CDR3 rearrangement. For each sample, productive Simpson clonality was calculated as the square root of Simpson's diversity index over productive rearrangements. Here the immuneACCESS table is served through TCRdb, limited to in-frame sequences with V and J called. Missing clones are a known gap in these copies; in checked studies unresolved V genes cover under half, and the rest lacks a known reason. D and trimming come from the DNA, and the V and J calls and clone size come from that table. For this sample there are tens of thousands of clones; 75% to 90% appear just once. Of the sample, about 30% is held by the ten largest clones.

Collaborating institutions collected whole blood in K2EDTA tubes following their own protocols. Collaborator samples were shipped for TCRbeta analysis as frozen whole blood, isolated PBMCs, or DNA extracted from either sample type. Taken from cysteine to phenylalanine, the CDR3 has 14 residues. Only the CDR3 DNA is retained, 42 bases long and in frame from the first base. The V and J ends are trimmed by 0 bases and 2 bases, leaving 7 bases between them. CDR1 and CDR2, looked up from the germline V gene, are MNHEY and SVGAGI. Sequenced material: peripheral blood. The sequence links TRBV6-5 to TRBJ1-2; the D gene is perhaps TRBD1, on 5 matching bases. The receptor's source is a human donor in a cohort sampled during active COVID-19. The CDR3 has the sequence CASSYSPGNYGYTF. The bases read TGTGCCAGCAGTTACTCGCCAGGGAACTATGGCTACACCTTC.